These 14 T cell receptor beta chains share one sample of origin, sequenced in a study of identical twins' blood T cells. A single record per CDR3 protein comes from TCRdb applying MiXCR to the 5' RACE reads. The sample carries 350,000 to 400,000 distinct CDR3 sequences, under 30% recorded once. Specimen: PBMCs. These receptors originate from a woman aged 18-55 years in good health.

This chain connects TRBV14 to TRBJ1-6; D gene unclear. The CDR3 extends over 15 amino acids. Trimming stripped 0 bases from V and 11 bases from J, with 14 bases between. Germline CDR1 and CDR2: SGHDN and FVKESK. CDR3 residues: CASSQDGQAWAPLHF. The DNA for the CDR3 is TGTGCCAGCAGCCAAGATGGCCAGGCGTGGGCACCCCTCCACTTT. The full variable domain, in which reference TRBV14 and TRBJ1-6 provide the parts outside the CDR3, is EAGVTQFPSHSVIEKGQTVTLRCDPISGHDNLYWYRRVMGKEIKFLLHFVKESKQDESGMPNNRFLAERTGGTYSTLKVQPAELEDSGVYFCASSQDGQAWAPLHFGNGTRLTVT.

V usage is TRBV2 and J usage is TRBJ1-6, with 7 positions matching TRBD1. V shed 7 bases, J shed 3 bases, and the junction held 9 bases outside the gene matches. Per germline, CDR1 SNHLY and CDR2 FYNNEI. The CDR3 is 16 residues long. CDR3 sequence reads: CASNGLGGLYNSPLHF. CDR3 sequence (DNA): TGTGCCAGCAACGGATTAGGGGGCCTCTATAATTCACCCCTCCACTTT.

The J gene is TRBJ2-5, the V gene TRBV29-1, with D maybe TRBD1 (6 bases). The V end was cut by 6 bases, the J end by 3 bases, with 11 bases between. CDR1 is SQVTM and CDR2 is ANQGSEA in the germline V gene. The CDR3 covers 12 residues. The CDR3 DNA reads as TGCAGCGTGTGGGGGCAGAAAGAGACCCAGTACTTC. Its protein product is CSVWGQKETQYF.

The sample holds a few counts of this clonotype. This sequence joins TRBV7-9 and TRBJ1-4; a possible D gene is TRBD1 (6 bases). This CDR3 region has 16 residues. Trimming pared 5 bases from V and 7 bases from J, leaving 20 bases between. Germline-derived CDR1 and CDR2 are SEHNR and FQNEAQ (reference sequence). The CDR3 DNA follows: TGTGCCAGCAGCCGGGACGGACAGCTAGCGGGTGAAAAACTGTTTTTT. Translating it yields CASSRDGQLAGEKLFF.

A few counts support this clonotype. The J gene is TRBJ1-1, the V gene TRBV7-9; D is possibly TRBD1 (6 bases). Germline CDR1 and CDR2: SEHNR and FQNEAQ (reference sequence). Trimming took off 4 bases at V and 0 bases at J, with 12 bases between the two ends. There are 15 residues in the CDR3. The CDR3 DNA reads TGTGCCAGCAGCTCCCGACAGGCCTTGAACACTGAAGCTTTCTTT. Translated, it gives CASSSRQALNTEAFF. The complete variable domain, with remaining parts taken from reference TRBV7-9 and TRBJ1-1, reads DTGVSQNPRHKITKRGQNVTFRCDPISEHNRLYWYRQTLGQGPEFLTYFQNEAQLEKSRLLSDRFSAERPKGSFSTLEIQRTEQGDSAMYLCASSSRQALNTEAFFGQGTRLTVV.

With regard to this clonotype: No conserved phenylalanine or tryptophan ends this CDR3, so it is likely a read error. The CDR3 is CSAPQDRGYGYTL. The DNA for the CDR3 is TGCAGTGCCCCCCAGGACAGAGGCTATGGCTACACCCTC. The rearrangement uses TRBV20-1 and TRBJ1-2, with D tentatively TRBD1 (6 bases). This CDR3 has 13 residues. Germline V lookup: CDR1 DFQATT, CDR2 SNEGSKA (reference sequence). V lost 6 bases and J lost 4, with 15 bases in between.

This clonotype came up a few times. The rearrangement uses TRBV7-2 and TRBJ1-2, with D possibly TRBD1 on 5 matching bases. V was clipped by 2 bases and J by 4 bases, with 14 bases between them. The germline V gene encodes CDR1 SGHTA and CDR2 FQGNSA. The CDR3 is made up of 15 amino acids. CDR3 protein: CASSLSGAQVYGYTF. CDR3 DNA: TGTGCCAGCAGCTTATCCGGGGCCCAAGTCTATGGCTACACCTTC.

V and J are TRBV4-1 and TRBJ1-3; D is possibly TRBD1 (6 bases). The CDR3 has 14 residues. With 3 bases removed from V and 8 bases from J, the gap between germline ends came to 14 bases. Germline V lookup: CDR1 MGHRA, CDR2 YSYEKL. The CDR3 region is CASSHRGGSDTIYF. The DNA of the CDR3 is TGCGCCAGCAGCCATAGGGGGGGATCGGACACCATATATTTT.

Written as DNA, the CDR3 is TGCAGCGTTGATCCAGACTATGGCTACACCTTC. It codes for CSVDPDYGYTF. The gene calls are TRBV29-1 and TRBJ1-2, with no clear D. Germline loops: CDR1 SQVTM, CDR2 ANQGSEA. This CDR3 contains 11 residues. V was shortened by 3 bases and J by 3 bases, with 5 bases between the two germline ends.

Notes on this clonotype: A much larger clone differs from this one at a single base, so this may be a read error. The CDR3 here is CSVMAGRSRDVYTF. In nucleotides, the CDR3 is TGCAGCGTTATGGCCGGTAGATCCCGAGATGTCTACACCTTC. This sequence joins TRBV29-1 and TRBJ1-2, with D unresolved. The V and J ends lost 5 bases and 10 bases respectively, with 23 bases between them. Germline CDR1 SQVTM, CDR2 ANQGSEA. The length of the CDR3 is 14 residues.

This clonotype was seen a few times. The chain links TRBV6-2 or TRBV6-3 to TRBJ2-2; D is perhaps TRBD1 (5 bases). V was trimmed by 5 bases and J by 4 bases, leaving 8 bases between them. This CDR3 contains 13 residues. Per the germline V gene, CDR1 is MNHEY and CDR2 is SVGEGT. CDR3 region: CASSRQPTGELFF. CDR3 DNA: TGTGCCAGCAGTCGACAGCCCACCGGGGAGCTGTTTTTT.

V is TRBV7-9 and J is TRBJ2-1; D may be TRBD1 (6 bases). This CDR3 region has 12 residues. Germline V gene lookup returns CDR1 SEHNR and CDR2 FQNEAQ (reference sequence). V was pared by 11 bases and J by 5 bases, with 13 bases between. The CDR3 DNA reads TGTGCCGGGAAGGACAGCCACAATGAGCAGTTCTTC. Amino acid sequence: CAGKDSHNEQFF.

This clonotype was detected only a few times. The chain combines TRBV23-1 with TRBJ1-5; D is perhaps TRBD1 (6 bases). TRBV23-1 has ORF status, its function being uncertain. The germline V and J ends were trimmed by 2 bases and 4 bases, with 24 bases remaining between them. The CDR3 is 19 amino acids. In DNA form, the CDR3 reads TGCGCCAGCAGTCAACTTTTCTATGACCGGGACAAAGAAAATCAGCCCCAGCATTTT. This encodes CASSQLFYDRDKENQPQHF.

This clonotype has at least ten counts. The chain employs TRBV7-9 and TRBJ2-1; possibly TRBD2 for D (5 bases). From germline, CDR1 is SEHNR and CDR2 FQNEAQ (reference sequence). This CDR3 region has 14 residues. V was pared by 5 bases and J by 9 bases, with 17 bases between. CDR3 coding DNA: TGTGCCAGCAGCCGGAACGGGAAGCCGGGTGAGCAGTTCTTC. This sequence encodes CASSRNGKPGEQFF.